Here is one T cell receptor beta chain with its context. TCRdb itself ran the 5' RACE reads through MiXCR, one entry per CDR3 protein. Of 450,000 or so distinct CDR3 sequences listed, 20% to 30% were seen once; the top ten hold 9.5% to 15%. Germline CDR1 and CDR2: SGHRS and YFSETQ. The CDR3 length is 14 residues. V was pared by 0 bases and J by 3 bases, with 9 bases between. This entry comes from a study of T-cell memory formation after mild COVID-19. The rearrangement joins TRBV5-1 to TRBJ1-1; no clear D. The specimen sequenced was PBMCs or a T cell subset sorted from them (not recorded which). This TCR was sampled from an adult woman who had mild COVID-19 (a few samples of this study predate the infection). Cell type and time point are not known. CDR3: CASSLEYGYTEAFF. The CDR3 nucleotides read TGCGCCAGCAGCTTGGAGTACGGGTACACTGAAGCTTTCTTT. Full variable domain (remainder filled in from reference TRBV5-1 and TRBJ1-1): KAGVTQTPRYLIKTRGQQVTLSCSPISGHRSVSWYQQTPGQGLQFLFEYFSETQRNKGNFPGRFSGRQFSNSRSEMNVSTLELGDSALYLCASSLEYGYTEAFFGQGTRLTVV.